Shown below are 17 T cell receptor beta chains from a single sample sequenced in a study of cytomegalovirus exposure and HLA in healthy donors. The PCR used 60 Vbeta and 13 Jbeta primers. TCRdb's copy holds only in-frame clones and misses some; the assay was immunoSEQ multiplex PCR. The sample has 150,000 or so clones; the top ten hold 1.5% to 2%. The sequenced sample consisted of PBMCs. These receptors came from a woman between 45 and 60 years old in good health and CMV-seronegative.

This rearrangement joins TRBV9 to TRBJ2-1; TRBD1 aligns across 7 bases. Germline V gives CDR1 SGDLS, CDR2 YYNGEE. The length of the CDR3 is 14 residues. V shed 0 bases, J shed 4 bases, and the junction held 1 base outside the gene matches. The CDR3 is CASSVGGQYNEQFF. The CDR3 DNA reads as TGTGCCAGCAGCGTAGGGGGACAGTACAATGAGCAGTTCTTC.

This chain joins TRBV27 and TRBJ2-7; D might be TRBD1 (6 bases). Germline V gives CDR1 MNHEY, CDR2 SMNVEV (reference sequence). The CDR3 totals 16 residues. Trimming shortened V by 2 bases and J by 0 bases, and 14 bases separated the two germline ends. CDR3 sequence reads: CASSLDPGALSYEQYF. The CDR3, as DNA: TGTGCCAGCAGTTTAGATCCAGGGGCTCTCTCCTACGAGCAGTACTTC.

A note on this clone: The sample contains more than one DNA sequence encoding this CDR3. The CDR3 region has the DNA TGTGCCAGTAGGTCATCCTACGAGCAGTACTTC. Amino acids: CASRSSYEQYF. The V gene is TRBV19, the J gene TRBJ2-7; D unresolved. Germline CDR1 and CDR2: LNHDA and SQIVND (reference sequence). The CDR3 runs 11 residues. The V gene lost 6 bases and the J gene lost 1 base, with 4 bases spanning the gap.

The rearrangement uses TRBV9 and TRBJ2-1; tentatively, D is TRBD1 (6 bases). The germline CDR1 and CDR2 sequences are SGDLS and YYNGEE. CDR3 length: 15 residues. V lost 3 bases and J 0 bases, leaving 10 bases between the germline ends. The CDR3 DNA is TGTGCCAGCAGCGGTAGCAGGGGCTCCTACAATGAGCAGTTCTTC. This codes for CASSGSRGSYNEQFF. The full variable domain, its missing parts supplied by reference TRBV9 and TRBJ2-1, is DSGVTQTPKHLITATGQRVTLRCSPRSGDLSVYWYQQSLDQGLQFLIQYYNGEERAKGNILERFSAQQFPDLHSELNLSSLELGDSALYFCASSGSRGSYNEQFFGPGTRLTVL.

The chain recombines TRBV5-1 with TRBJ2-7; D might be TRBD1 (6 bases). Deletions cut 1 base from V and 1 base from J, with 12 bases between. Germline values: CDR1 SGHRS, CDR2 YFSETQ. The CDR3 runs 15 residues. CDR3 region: CASSLLLGTSYEQYF. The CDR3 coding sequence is TGCGCCAGCAGCTTGCTTCTGGGGACATCCTACGAGCAGTACTTC. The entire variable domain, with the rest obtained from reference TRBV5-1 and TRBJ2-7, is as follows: KAGVTQTPRYLIKTRGQQVTLSCSPISGHRSVSWYQQTPGQGLQFLFEYFSETQRNKGNFPGRFSGRQFSNSRSEMNVSTLELGDSALYLCASSLLLGTSYEQYFGPGTRLTVT.

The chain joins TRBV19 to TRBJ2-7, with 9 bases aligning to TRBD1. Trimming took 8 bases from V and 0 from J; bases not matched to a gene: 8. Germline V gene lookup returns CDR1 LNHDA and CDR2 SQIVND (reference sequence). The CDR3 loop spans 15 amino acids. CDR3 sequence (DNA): TGTGCCAGTTCCCCCTCGGGACAGGGCTCCTACGAGCAGTACTTC. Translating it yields CASSPSGQGSYEQYF.

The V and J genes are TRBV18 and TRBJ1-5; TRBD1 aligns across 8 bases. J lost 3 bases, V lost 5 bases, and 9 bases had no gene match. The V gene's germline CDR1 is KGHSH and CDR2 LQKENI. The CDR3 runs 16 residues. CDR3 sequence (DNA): TGTGCCAGCTCAGTCCTCGGACAGGGAGACAATCAGCCCCAGCATTTT. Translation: CASSVLGQGDNQPQHF.

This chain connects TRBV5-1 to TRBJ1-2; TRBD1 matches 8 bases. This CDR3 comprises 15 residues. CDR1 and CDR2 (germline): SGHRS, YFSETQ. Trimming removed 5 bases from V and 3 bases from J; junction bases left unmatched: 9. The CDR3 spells CASSLTGVEYYGYTF. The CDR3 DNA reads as TGCGCCAGCAGTCTGACAGGGGTCGAGTACTATGGCTACACCTTC.

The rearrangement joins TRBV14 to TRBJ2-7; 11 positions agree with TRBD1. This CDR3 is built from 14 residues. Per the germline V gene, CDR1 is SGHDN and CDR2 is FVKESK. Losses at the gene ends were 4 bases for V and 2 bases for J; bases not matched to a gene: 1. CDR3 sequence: CASSLGQGAYEQYF. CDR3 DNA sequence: TGTGCCAGCAGCCTGGGACAGGGGGCCTACGAGCAGTACTTC.

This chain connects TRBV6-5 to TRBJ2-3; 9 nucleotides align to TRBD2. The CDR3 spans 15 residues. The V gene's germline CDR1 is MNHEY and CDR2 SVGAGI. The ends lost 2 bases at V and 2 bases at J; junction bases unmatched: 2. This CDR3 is CASSYGGGATDTQYF. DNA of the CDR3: TGTGCCAGCAGTTACGGCGGGGGGGCCACAGATACGCAGTATTTT.

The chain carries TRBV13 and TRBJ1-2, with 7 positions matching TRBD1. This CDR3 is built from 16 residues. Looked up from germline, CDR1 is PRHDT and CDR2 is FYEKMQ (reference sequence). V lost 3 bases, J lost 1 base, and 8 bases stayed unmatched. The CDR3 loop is CASSFSGGQLNYGYTF. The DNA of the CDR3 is TGTGCCAGCAGCTTCTCAGGGGGGCAACTTAACTATGGCTACACCTTC.

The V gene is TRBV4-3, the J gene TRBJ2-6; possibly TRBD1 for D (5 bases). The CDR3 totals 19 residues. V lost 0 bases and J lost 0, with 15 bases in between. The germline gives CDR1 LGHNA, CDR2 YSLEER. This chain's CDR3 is CASSQDWRQYLSGANVLTF. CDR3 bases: TGCGCCAGCAGCCAAGATTGGAGACAGTATCTCTCTGGGGCCAACGTCCTGACTTTC.

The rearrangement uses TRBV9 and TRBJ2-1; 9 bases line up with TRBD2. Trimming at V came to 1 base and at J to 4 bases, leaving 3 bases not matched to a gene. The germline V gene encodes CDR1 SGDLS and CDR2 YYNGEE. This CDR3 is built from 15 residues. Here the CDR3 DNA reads TGTGCCAGCAGCGTACAAACTAGCGGGTACAATGAGCAGTTCTTC. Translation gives CASSVQTSGYNEQFF.

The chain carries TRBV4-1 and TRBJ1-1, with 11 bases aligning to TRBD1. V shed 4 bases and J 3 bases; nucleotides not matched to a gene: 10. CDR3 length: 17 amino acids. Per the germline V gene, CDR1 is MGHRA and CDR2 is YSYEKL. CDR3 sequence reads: CASSPIRQDRGHTEAFF. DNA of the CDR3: TGCGCCAGCAGCCCAATCCGACAGGACAGGGGGCACACTGAAGCTTTCTTT.

The CDR3 DNA follows: TGTGCCAGCAGTTCCTACCTTGTAGCTAACTATGGCTACACCTTC. Protein product: CASSSYLVANYGYTF. This chain uses TRBV28 with TRBJ1-2; D is unclear. The CDR3 loop spans 15 amino acids. Germline assignment: CDR1 MDHEN and CDR2 SYDVKM. Trimming took off 4 bases at V and 0 bases at J, with 12 bases between the two ends.

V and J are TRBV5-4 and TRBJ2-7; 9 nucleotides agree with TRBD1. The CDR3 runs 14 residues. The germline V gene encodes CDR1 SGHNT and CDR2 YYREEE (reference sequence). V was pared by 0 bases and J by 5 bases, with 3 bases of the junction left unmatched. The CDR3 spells CASSLGQGVDEQYF. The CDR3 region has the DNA TGTGCCAGCAGCTTGGGACAGGGGGTGGACGAGCAGTACTTC.

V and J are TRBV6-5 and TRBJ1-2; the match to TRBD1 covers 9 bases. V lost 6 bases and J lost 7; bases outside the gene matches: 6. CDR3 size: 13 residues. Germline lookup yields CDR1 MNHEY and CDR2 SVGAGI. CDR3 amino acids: CASSRTGDGGYTF. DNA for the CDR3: TGTGCCAGCAGCCGGACAGGGGATGGTGGCTACACCTTC.